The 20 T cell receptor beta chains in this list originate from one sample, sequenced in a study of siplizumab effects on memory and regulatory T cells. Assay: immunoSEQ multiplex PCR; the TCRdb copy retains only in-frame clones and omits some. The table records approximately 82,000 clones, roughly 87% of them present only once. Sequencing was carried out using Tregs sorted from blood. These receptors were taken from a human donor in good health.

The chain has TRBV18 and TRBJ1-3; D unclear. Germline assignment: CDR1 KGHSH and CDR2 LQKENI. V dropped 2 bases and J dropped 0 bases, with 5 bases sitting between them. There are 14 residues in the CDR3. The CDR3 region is CASSPVASGNTIYF. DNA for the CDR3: TGTGCCAGCTCACCAGTCGCCTCTGGAAACACCATATATTTT.

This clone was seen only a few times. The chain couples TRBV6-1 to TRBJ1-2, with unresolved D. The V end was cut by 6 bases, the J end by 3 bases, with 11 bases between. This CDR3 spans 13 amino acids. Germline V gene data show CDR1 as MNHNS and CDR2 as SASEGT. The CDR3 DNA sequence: TGTGCCAGCAGGGACGGCCGTGACTATGGCTACACCTTC. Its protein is CASRDGRDYGYTF.

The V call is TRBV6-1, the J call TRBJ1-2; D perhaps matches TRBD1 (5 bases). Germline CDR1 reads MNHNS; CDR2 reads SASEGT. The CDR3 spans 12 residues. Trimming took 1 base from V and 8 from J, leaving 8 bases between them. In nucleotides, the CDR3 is TGTGCCAGCAGTGAAGGGGGGTTCGGCTACACCTTC. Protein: CASSEGGFGYTF.

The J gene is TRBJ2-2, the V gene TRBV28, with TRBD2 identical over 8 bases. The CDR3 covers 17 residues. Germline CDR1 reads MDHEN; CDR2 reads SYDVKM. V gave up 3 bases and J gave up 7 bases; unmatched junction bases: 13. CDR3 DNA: TGTGCCAGCAGTTTGTTGAGCCTAGCGGGCTTCGTCGGGGAGCTGTTTTTT. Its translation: CASSLLSLAGFVGELFF.

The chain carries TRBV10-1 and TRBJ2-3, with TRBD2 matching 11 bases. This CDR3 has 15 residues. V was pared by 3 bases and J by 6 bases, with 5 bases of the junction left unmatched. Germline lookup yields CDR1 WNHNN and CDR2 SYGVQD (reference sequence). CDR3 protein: CASSDRLAGGDTQYF. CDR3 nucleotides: TGCGCCAGCAGTGATCGTCTAGCGGGGGGCGATACGCAGTATTTT.

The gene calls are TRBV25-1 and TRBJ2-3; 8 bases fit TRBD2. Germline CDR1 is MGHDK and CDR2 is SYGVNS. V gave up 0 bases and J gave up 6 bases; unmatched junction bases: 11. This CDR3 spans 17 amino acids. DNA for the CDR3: TGTGCCAGCAGTGAATATAGGTTCGGACTAGCCCCCGATACGCAGTATTTT. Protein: CASSEYRFGLAPDTQYF. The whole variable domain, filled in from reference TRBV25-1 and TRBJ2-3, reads EADIYQTPRYLVIGTGKKITLECSQTMGHDKMYWYQQDPGMELHLIHYSYGVNSTEKGDLSSESTVSRIRTEHFPLTLESARPSHTSQYLCASSEYRFGLAPDTQYFGPGTRLTVL.

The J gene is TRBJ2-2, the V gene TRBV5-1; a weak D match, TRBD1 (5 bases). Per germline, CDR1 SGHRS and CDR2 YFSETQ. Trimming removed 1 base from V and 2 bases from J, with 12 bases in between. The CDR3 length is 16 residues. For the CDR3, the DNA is TGCGCCAGCAGCTTGTTATTAGGGGAAAACACCGGGGAGCTGTTTTTT. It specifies CASSLLLGENTGELFF.

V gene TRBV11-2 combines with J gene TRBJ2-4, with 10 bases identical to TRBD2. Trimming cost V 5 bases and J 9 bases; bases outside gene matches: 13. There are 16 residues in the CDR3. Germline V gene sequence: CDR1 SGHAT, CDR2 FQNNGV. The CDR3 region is CASSTTPGLASGIQYF. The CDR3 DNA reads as TGTGCCAGCAGCACAACCCCGGGACTAGCGAGTGGCATTCAGTACTTC. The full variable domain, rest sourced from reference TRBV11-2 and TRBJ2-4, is EAGVAQSPRYKIIEKRQSVAFWCNPISGHATLYWYQQILGQGPKLLIQFQNNGVVDDSQLPKDRFSAERLKGVDSTLKIQPAKLEDSAVYLCASSTTPGLASGIQYFGAGTRLSVL.

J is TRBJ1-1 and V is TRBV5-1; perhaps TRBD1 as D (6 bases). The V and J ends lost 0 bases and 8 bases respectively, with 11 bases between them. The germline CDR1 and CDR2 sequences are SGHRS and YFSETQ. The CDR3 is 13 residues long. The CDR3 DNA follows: TGCGCCAGCAGCTTGGCCGGCAGGGGCGAAGCTTTCTTT. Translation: CASSLAGRGEAFF.

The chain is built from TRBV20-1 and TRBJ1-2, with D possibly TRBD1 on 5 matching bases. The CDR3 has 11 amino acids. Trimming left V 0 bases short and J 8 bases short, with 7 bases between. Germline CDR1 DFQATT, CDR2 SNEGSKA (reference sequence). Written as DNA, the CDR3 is TGCAGTGCTAGAGATGAGGGGGGCTACACCTTC. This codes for CSARDEGGYTF.

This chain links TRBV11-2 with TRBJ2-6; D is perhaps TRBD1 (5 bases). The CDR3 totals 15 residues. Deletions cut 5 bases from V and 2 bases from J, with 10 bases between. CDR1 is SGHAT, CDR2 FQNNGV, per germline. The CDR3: CASSPRQTGANVLTF. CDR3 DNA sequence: TGTGCCAGCAGCCCCCGACAGACTGGGGCCAACGTCCTGACTTTC. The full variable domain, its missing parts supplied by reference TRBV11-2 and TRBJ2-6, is EAGVAQSPRYKIIEKRQSVAFWCNPISGHATLYWYQQILGQGPKLLIQFQNNGVVDDSQLPKDRFSAERLKGVDSTLKIQPAKLEDSAVYLCASSPRQTGANVLTFGAGSRLTVL.

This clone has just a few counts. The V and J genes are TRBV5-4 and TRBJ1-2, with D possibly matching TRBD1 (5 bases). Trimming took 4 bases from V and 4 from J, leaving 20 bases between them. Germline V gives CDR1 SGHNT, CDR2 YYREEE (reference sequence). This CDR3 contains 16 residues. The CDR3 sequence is CASSPGNAGPTYGYTF. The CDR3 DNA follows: TGTGCCAGCAGCCCTGGCAACGCAGGGCCTACCTATGGCTACACCTTC.

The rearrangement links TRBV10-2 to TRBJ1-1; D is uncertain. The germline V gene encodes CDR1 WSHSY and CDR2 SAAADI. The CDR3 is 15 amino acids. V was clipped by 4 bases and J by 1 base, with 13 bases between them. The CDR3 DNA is TGCGCCAGCAGTGGAAGTTCAGACTGGAACACTGAAGCTTTCTTT. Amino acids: CASSGSSDWNTEAFF.

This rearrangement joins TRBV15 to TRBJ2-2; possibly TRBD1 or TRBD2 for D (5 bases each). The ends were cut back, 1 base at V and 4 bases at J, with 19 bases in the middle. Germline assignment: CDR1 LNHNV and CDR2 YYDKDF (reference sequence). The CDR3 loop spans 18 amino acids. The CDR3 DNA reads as TGTGCCACCAGCAGAGCACCCCCGGGGCTTGGGGGCACCGGGGAGCTGTTTTTT. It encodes CATSRAPPGLGGTGELFF.

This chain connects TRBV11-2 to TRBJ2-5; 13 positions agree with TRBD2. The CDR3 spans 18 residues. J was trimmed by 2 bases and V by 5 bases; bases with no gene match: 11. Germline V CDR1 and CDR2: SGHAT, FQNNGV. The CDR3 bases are TGTGCCAGCAGCCGACTAGCGGGGGGCCACCCTCCGCAAGAGACCCAGTACTTC. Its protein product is CASSRLAGGHPPQETQYF.

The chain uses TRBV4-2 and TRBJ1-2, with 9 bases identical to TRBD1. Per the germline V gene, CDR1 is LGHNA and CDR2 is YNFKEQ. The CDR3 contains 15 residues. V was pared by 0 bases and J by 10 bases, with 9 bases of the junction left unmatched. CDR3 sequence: CASSQDGGTGMDYTF. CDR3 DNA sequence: TGTGCCAGCAGCCAAGATGGGGGGACAGGGATGGACTACACCTTC.

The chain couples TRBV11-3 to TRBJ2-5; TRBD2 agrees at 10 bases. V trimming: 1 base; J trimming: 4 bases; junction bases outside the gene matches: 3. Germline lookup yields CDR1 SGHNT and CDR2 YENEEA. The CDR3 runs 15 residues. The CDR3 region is CASSLGASGGETQYF. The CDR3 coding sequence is TGTGCCAGCAGCTTAGGGGCTAGCGGGGGAGAGACCCAGTACTTC.

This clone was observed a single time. CDR3: CASSRDSNYEQYF. In DNA, the CDR3 is TGCGCCAGCAGTAGGGACTCCAACTACGAGCAGTACTTC. This chain uses TRBV4-1 with TRBJ2-7; a weak D match, TRBD2 (6 bases). This CDR3 comprises 13 residues. Trimming left V 6 bases short and J 3 bases short, with 12 bases between. Per germline, CDR1 MGHRA and CDR2 YSYEKL.

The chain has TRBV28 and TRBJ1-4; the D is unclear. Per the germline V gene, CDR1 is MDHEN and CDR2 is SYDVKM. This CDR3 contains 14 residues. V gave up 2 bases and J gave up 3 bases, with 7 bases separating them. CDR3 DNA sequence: TGTGCCAGCAGTTTAGGTGGAGCTAATGAAAAACTGTTTTTT. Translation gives CASSLGGANEKLFF.

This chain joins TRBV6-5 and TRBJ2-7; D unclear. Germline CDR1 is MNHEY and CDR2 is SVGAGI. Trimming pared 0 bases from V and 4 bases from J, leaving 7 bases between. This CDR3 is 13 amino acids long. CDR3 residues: CASSYSGLYEQYF. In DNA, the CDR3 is TGTGCCAGCAGTTACTCTGGATTATACGAGCAGTACTTC.